This T cell receptor beta chain was sequenced during a study of OX40 agonist ivuxolimab in advanced cancers. Some background on the complete study: Ivuxolimab was an agonistic, fully human IgG2 monoclonal antibody directed against OX40 (CD134), a costimulatory receptor. Intravenous ivuxolimab was administered to patients every 2 weeks at six dose levels: 0.01, 0.1, 0.3, 1.5, 3 and 10 mg/kg. Of the approximately 50 dose-escalation patients, hepatocellular carcinoma was present in approximately 20, melanoma in approximately 15, renal cell carcinoma in 9 and head and neck cancer in 9. The dose-escalation cohort was 82.7% male with a mean age of approximately 60 years, ranging from roughly 20 to 85. Patients were allowed to have had prior anti-PD-1, anti-PD-L1 or anti-CTLA-4 therapy, and approximately 41% of the dose-escalation patients had previously received checkpoint inhibitors. Partial responses were achieved by three dose-escalation patients, of whom one had hepatocellular carcinoma and two had cutaneous melanoma. The point of sequencing TCRbeta in the periphery was to test whether ivuxolimab changed TCR sequence diversity and drove clonal T-cell expansion. The paper reports the monotherapy dose-escalation portion (N = 52 patients) of the phase I ivuxolimab trial. General study outcomes and caveats: At doses from 0.1 to 3.0 mg/kg, clonal expansion was seen in both CD4+ and CD8+ blood T cells between baseline and week 6. Antigen specificity was not determined for the clonally expanded peripheral T cells. Low levels of normalized T-cell clonal expansion were also seen in some patients who did not respond. On average, CD8+ T cells showed more expanded clones than CD4+ T cells after ivuxolimab. In partial responders in the 0.1-3.0 mg/kg groups, normalized peripheral clonal expansion was found to be among the lowest, especially among CD8+ T cells.

Patients with autoimmune disease history or receiving systemic immunosuppression were excluded from the trial. Peripheral blood for TCR sequencing was collected from all dose cohorts at baseline, on cycle 4 day 1, and on cycle 7 day 1. Samples came from an open-label, multicenter, first-in-human phase I dose-escalation trial of ivuxolimab. Adults with locally advanced or metastatic melanoma, renal cell, hepatocellular, or head and neck squamous cell carcinoma were enrolled in the trial. Before TCR sequencing, CD4+ T cells and CD8+ T cells from peripheral blood were sorted into separate populations. This clone has just one count. Its antigen specificity is not known. Qualities for individual bases were not recorded, and no much larger clone is one base off. Genomic DNA was extracted from sorted cells for sequencing of the TCRbeta CDR3 region. TCRbeta CDR3 regions were sequenced using the immunoSEQ Assay. The table was pulled from immuneACCESS by TCRdb, which kept in-frame rearrangements only. Such tables lose some clones; where checked, under half of the loss comes from unresolved V genes, and the rest has no known cause. This sample comprises tens of thousands of clones, around 80% of them detected only once. Jointly, the top ten make up approximately 1.7% of the sample.

The CDR3 starts with the cysteine, ends with the phenylalanine, and has 15 residues. This entry keeps only the CDR3 DNA: 45 bases, framed from base 1. The trim is 1 base for V and 1 base for J, with a gap of 7 bases between the germline ends. Per the germline V gene, SGHAT is the CDR1 and FQNNGV is the CDR2. The receptor comes from an adult with an advanced solid tumor such as melanoma, head and neck, liver or kidney cancer. The material was CD4+ or CD8+ T cells sorted from blood, obtained in a trial of the OX40 agonist ivuxolimab. The V and J segments used are TRBV11-2 and TRBJ2-2, with the D gene call left open. The DNA sequence is TGTGCCAGCAGCTTAGTAGGCGGGAACACCGGGGAGCTGTTTTTT. The resulting protein is CASSLVGGNTGELFF.